Given below is one TCR beta chain in context. No antigen is known for it. The data originate from a study of shared clonotypes between healthy human individuals. Memory CD4+ cells were the fraction left after CD45RA+ naive selection. Using around 180 ng DNA, 25,000 to 35,000 T cell genomes, the sorted-subset replicate PCRs were run. In the original analysis: Without quality scores, immunoSEQ junctional reads could not be filtered like full-length reads. Assay used: immunoSEQ multiplex PCR; TCRdb lists only in-frame clones, some missing. The D gene and trimming were derived from the DNA, and the V and J assignments and clone size from that table. Here the sample spans roughly 1 million clones, 70% to 80% being singletons. Findings and limits, study-wide: Estimated richness was generally greater in naive than memory subsets.

Sequenced material: memory CD4+ T cells from PBMCs. Subset denoted: CD45RA-negative fraction. This receptor was identified in a man aged 18-30 years in good health. Some clones in this sample may be carry-over from other donors' samples.

The CDR3: CASSVLRGGFF. The CDR3 DNA is TGTGCCAGCAGCGTCCTGCGGGGAGGCTTCTTC. The V and J genes are TRBV9 and TRBJ2-1, with D maybe TRBD2 (6 bases). The CDR3 consists of 11 residues. Germline V gene sequence: CDR1 SGDLS, CDR2 YYNGEE. The V gene lost 2 bases and the J gene lost 16 bases, with 13 bases spanning the gap.